This section outlines one T cell receptor beta chain sequence together with its context. V lost 3 bases and J 5 bases, leaving 8 bases between the germline ends. Per the germline V gene, CDR1 is DFQATT and CDR2 is SNEGSKA (reference sequence). The CDR3 spans 11 residues. Relying on iRepertoire HTBI primers and Arm-PCR of CDR3 regions, the team built TCR beta libraries. Via MiXCR, TCRdb re-called the multiplex PCR reads, giving one row per CDR3 protein. The data contain 600,000 to 800,000 distinct CDR3 sequences, around 30% of them singletons. This entry is derived from a study of regulatory T cells in long-lasting Graves disease. Time point described: persistent/refractory GD, antithyroid drugs over 5 years with positive TRAb. PBMC-extracted RNA yielded the TCR library. The collection involved drawing around 8.5 milliliters of peripheral blood into EDTA tubes.

The TCR comes from a female donor with Graves disease. The chain couples TRBV20-1 to TRBJ2-7, with unresolved D. Material: peripheral blood mononuclear cells (PBMCs), obtained when the disease was refractory, from a patient treated with antithyroid drugs. CDR3 in amino acids: CSARAYDEQYF. The CDR3 DNA is TGCAGTGCTAGGGCCTACGACGAGCAGTACTTC.